A selection of T cell receptor beta chains follows, all from one sample in a study of blood T cell repertoires in COVID-19. Data came from immunoSEQ multiplex PCR; TCRdb stores just in-frame clones and leaves some out. The sample records around 200,000 clones, around 85% being singletons. The sequenced sample was PBMCs or T cells enriched from blood (not recorded which). The receptor source for this set is a man aged 40-49 years who had recovered from COVID-19. The CDR3 runs from the conserved cysteine through the conserved F or W. The D gene is left open where the match is weak. Clone size is stated in some rows and not others, as once, few, many or a class when expanded.

size	J	D	length	V	DNA	CDR3
NA	TRBJ1-2	NA	11	TRBV9	TGTGCCAGCAGTTCAGGGGCACGGTATGACTTC	CASSSGARYDF
few	TRBJ2-3	TRBD1	17	TRBV18	TGTGCCAGCTCTATGAACCCGGGACAGGGGTACCCAGATACGCAGTATTTT	CASSMNPGQGYPDTQYF
NA	TRBJ1-5	TRBD1	15	TRBV27	TGTGCCAGCAGTCCCGGGACAGGGGGAAATCAGCCCCAGCATTTT	CASSPGTGGNQPQHF
NA	TRBJ2-3	NA	13	TRBV12-3/TRBV12-4	TGTGCCAGCAGTTTGGGGCCCACAGATACGCAGTATTTT	CASSLGPTDTQYF
NA	TRBJ1-2	NA	14	TRBV10-1	TGCGCCAGCAGTGAGTCAGGACCTCCCGGGGGGAAGACCTTC	CASSESGPPGGKTF
NA	TRBJ2-7	TRBD1	15	TRBV27	TGTGCCAGCATCGGGCGGACAGGAGCCTCCTACGAGCAGTACTTC	CASIGRTGASYEQYF
NA	TRBJ1-1	NA	15	TRBV30	TGTGCCTGGACCCTCGAAACAGGGCCCTCGGCTGAAGCTTTCTTT	CAWTLETGPSAEAFF
NA	TRBJ2-7	NA	14	TRBV28	TGTGCCAGCAGTTCGGGAGGGGGCTCCAACGAGCAGTACTTC	CASSSGGGSNEQYF
once	TRBJ2-5	TRBD2	14	TRBV6-5	TGTGCCAGCAGTTACTCGGCGGGGGTGGAGACCCAGTACTTC	CASSYSAGVETQYF
once	TRBJ2-5	NA	16	TRBV3-1/TRBV3-2	TGTGCCAGCAGCCATAGTCAGAGGGCCTTCCAAGAGACCCAGTACTTC	CASSHSQRAFQETQYF
once	TRBJ2-1	TRBD1	14	TRBV2	TGTGCCAACACCCGGGACAGCATCTACAATGAGCAGTTCTTC	CANTRDSIYNEQFF
NA	TRBJ2-7	TRBD2	15	TRBV6-2/TRBV6-3	TGTGCCAGCAGTTACTCGGGGGGGAGCTCCTACGAGCAGTACTTC	CASSYSGGSSYEQYF
NA	TRBJ1-2	NA	13	TRBV9	TGTGCCAGCCAGGGAGGGTCCAACTATGGCTACACCTTC	CASQGGSNYGYTF
NA	TRBJ2-5	NA	15	TRBV25-1	TGTGCCATTCAAGGAGGGGGGGGCCCCCAAGAGACCCAGTACTTC	CAIQGGGGPQETQYF
NA	TRBJ2-3	TRBD2	15	TRBV10-3	TGTGCCATCAGCTTGACTAGCGGGGTAACAGATACGCAGTATTTT	CAISLTSGVTDTQYF
NA	TRBJ1-2	NA	13	TRBV18	TGTGCCAGCTCAGCGGACGGCGGCGGGGGCTACACCTTC	CASSADGGGGYTF
NA	TRBJ2-7	TRBD1	13	TRBV6-5	TGTGCCAGCGAGGGACAGCGTTCCTACGAGCAGTACTTC	CASEGQRSYEQYF
NA	TRBJ1-1	NA	13	TRBV2	TGTGCCAGCAGTGAGGGAGGGTATACTGAAGCTTTCTTT	CASSEGGYTEAFF
NA	TRBJ2-3	TRBD2	15	TRBV5-8	TGTGCCAGCAGCTCTCTAGCGGGGCCCACAGATACGCAGTATTTT	CASSSLAGPTDTQYF
NA	TRBJ1-5	NA	16	TRBV6-1	TGTGCCAGCAGTGAAGTCCCTAATATTATCTATCAGCCCCAGCATTTT	CASSEVPNIIYQPQHF
once	TRBJ1-1	TRBD1	15	TRBV10-3	TGTGCCATCCGGATCAGACAGGGGTCGGAGGTTGAAGCTTTCTTT	CAIRIRQGSEVEAFF
NA	TRBJ1-2	NA	14	TRBV28	TGTGCCAGCAGTTCCAGGTCCCCACGGGGAGGCTACACCTTC	CASSSRSPRGGYTF
NA	TRBJ2-1	NA	15	TRBV28	TGTGCCAGCAGTTTATCCGCCTACAGGTACAATGAGCAGTTCTTC	CASSLSAYRYNEQFF
NA	TRBJ1-6	TRBD1	14	TRBV28	TGTGCCAGCAGACCGGGACAGGGGCCCTCCCCCCTCCACTTT	CASRPGQGPSPLHF
NA	TRBJ2-5	NA	14	TRBV9	TGTGCCAGCAGCGTTTCGACTACGCAAGAGACCCAGTACTTC	CASSVSTTQETQYF
NA	TRBJ1-1	NA	13	TRBV12-3/TRBV12-4	TGTGCCAGCAGTTTAGCGAGGGACACTGAAGCTTTCTTT	CASSLARDTEAFF
few	TRBJ1-1	TRBD1	13	TRBV10-3	TGTGCCATCAGTGCCAGGGGGGACACTGAAGCTTTCTTT	CAISARGDTEAFF
NA	TRBJ1-4	TRBD1	17	TRBV5-1	TGCGCCAGCAGCCTAAGACAGGGTGACGCAACTAATGAAAAACTGTTTTTT	CASSLRQGDATNEKLFF
once	TRBJ1-2	TRBD1	15	TRBV30	TGTGCCTTAAGGGGACAGGGCTTGACGTACTATGGCTACACCTTC	CALRGQGLTYYGYTF
few	TRBJ2-7	TRBD2	14	TRBV5-4	TGTGCCAGCAGCCTGGGACTAGCGGGAGTCGAGCAGTACTTC	CASSLGLAGVEQYF
NA	TRBJ1-3	TRBD1	14	TRBV28	TGTGCCAGTCAAGGGGGCCCCGCTTTGTACACCATATATTTT	CASQGGPALYTIYF
NA	TRBJ1-5	NA	15	TRBV10-3	TGTGCCATCAGTGAGTCTGGGGGGGGCAATCAGCCCCAGCATTTT	CAISESGGGNQPQHF
NA	TRBJ2-2	TRBD2	14	TRBV27	TGTGCCAGCGGCTGGGGACTAGCCGCCGGGGAGCTGTTTTTT	CASGWGLAAGELFF
NA	TRBJ2-2	NA	14	TRBV9	TGTGCCAGCAGCCCTGTATTTGCGACCGGGGAGCTGTTTTTT	CASSPVFATGELFF
NA	TRBJ2-1	NA	16	TRBV5-1	TGCGCCAGCAGCTTGGCTGGTACTCCGAGCTACAATGAGCAGTTCTTC	CASSLAGTPSYNEQFF
once	TRBJ2-1	TRBD2	16	TRBV13	TGTGCCAGCACCCTCAGGGCTGGCGGGAGGGCCAGTGAGCAGTTCTTC	CASTLRAGGRASEQFF
NA	TRBJ1-2	TRBD1	15	TRBV29-1	TGCAGCGTTGTTGCTCCGGGACAGAGAAACTATGGCTACACCTTC	CSVVAPGQRNYGYTF
NA	TRBJ2-3	TRBD2	13	TRBV10-2	TGCGCCGTAGGTAGCGGGAGTGCAGATACGCAGTATTTT	CAVGSGSADTQYF
NA	TRBJ2-1	TRBD1	14	TRBV9	TGTGCCAGCAGCGCCGGGACAGGGCGGCATGAGCAGTTCTTC	CASSAGTGRHEQFF
NA	TRBJ2-2	TRBD2	13	TRBV7-9	TGTGCCAGCAGCCTTTGGGAGGGCGGGGAGCTGTTTTTT	CASSLWEGGELFF
NA	TRBJ1-1	NA	14	TRBV28	TGTGCCAGCAGTTTGGTGACAATGAACACTGAAGCTTTCTTT	CASSLVTMNTEAFF
few	TRBJ1-5	NA	15	TRBV19	TGTGCCAGTGGGGATGGGACACATAGCAATCAGCCCCAGCATTTT	CASGDGTHSNQPQHF